This T cell receptor beta chain was profiled in a study of blood T cell repertoires in COVID-19. Across the whole study: The United States, Italy and Spain provided the acute and convalescent COVID-19 samples.

The germline V gene encodes CDR1 GTSNPN and CDR2 SVGIG (reference sequence). CDR3 length: 16 residues. The V and J ends lost 3 bases and 10 bases, in that order; junction bases with no gene match: 14. Clinical history as reported by participants underpinned cohort assignment. Resolution of symptoms, clearance, or two negative PCRs was present in recovered Cohort 3 donors. Authors' processing steps: Reference gene primers were amplified, and this amplification served to estimate nucleated cell counts. Some clones are missing from TCRdb's copy, which holds only in-frame ones; the method was immunoSEQ multiplex PCR. That table furnishes V, J and clone size, whereas the DNA furnished D and trimming. The sample records fewer than 350,000 clones, around nine tenths being singletons.

The TCR comes from a woman aged 35 to 49 who had recovered from COVID-19. The sequenced material came from PBMCs or T cells enriched from blood (not recorded which). This chain uses TRBV30 with TRBJ1-6, with 8 bases matching TRBD1. The CDR3 loop reads CAWRGPGQGFGSPLHF. The CDR3 nucleotides are TGTGCCTGGAGGGGGCCAGGACAGGGCTTCGGGTCACCCCTCCACTTT.